Shown below are 17 T cell receptor beta chains from a single sample sequenced in a study of blood T cells in healthy people across ages. A J-beta primer mix and a sample-barcoded 5' primer were used in a second PCR of about 7 to 12 cycles. Via MiXCR, TCRdb re-called the 5' RACE reads, giving one row per CDR3 protein. The sample consists of 650,000 to 950,000 distinct CDR3 sequences, more than 40% of them appearing once. The sample consisted of blood. The receptor source for this set is a man in his 60s in good health.

This clonotype has just a few counts. V is TRBV18 and J is TRBJ2-3, with D perhaps assigned TRBD1 or TRBD2 (6 bases each). From germline, CDR1 is KGHSH and CDR2 LQKENI. The V end was cut by 1 base, the J end by 3 bases, with 8 bases between. There are 14 residues in the CDR3. CDR3 region: CASSPRGATDTQYF. In DNA form, the CDR3 reads TGTGCCAGCTCACCACGGGGGGCGACAGATACGCAGTATTTT.

This chain connects TRBV5-8 to TRBJ2-1; 10 bases are shared with TRBD1. This CDR3 region has 14 residues. Germline trimming cut 8 bases from V and 8 bases from J; bases unmatched to any gene: 10. CDR1 and CDR2 (germline): SGHTS, YDEGEE. The chain's CDR3 is CARATWDRGHEQFF. Here the CDR3 DNA reads TGTGCCAGGGCAACCTGGGACAGGGGACATGAGCAGTTCTTC.

V gene TRBV4-3 combines with J gene TRBJ1-5; D gene ambiguous. The germline V gene has CDR1 LGHNA and CDR2 YSLEER. V lost 1 base and J lost 2, with 9 bases in between. The CDR3 covers 15 residues. The CDR3 region has the DNA TGCGCCAGCAGCCAAGGGAGAGCGGGCAATCAGCCCCAGCATTTT. Translated: CASSQGRAGNQPQHF.

The rearrangement links TRBV10-3 to TRBJ2-1; the D is unclear. CDR1 is ENHRY, CDR2 SYGVKD, per germline. V was shortened by 8 bases and J by 7 bases, with 6 bases between the two germline ends. This CDR3 contains 10 residues. The CDR3 protein is CAIGGNEQFF. The CDR3 DNA reads as TGTGCCATCGGTGGAAATGAGCAGTTCTTC.

The chain is built from TRBV29-1 and TRBJ2-3; no clear D. The CDR3 is 15 amino acids. Germline V gene data show CDR1 as SQVTM and CDR2 as ANQGSEA. The V end was cut by 8 bases, the J end by 0 bases, with 18 bases between. CDR3 protein: CSSGGMYPSTDTQYF. The CDR3 DNA reads as TGCAGCTCCGGTGGGATGTACCCCAGCACAGATACGCAGTATTTT.

The chain has TRBV7-3 and TRBJ2-4; TRBD2 matches 9 bases. Per the germline V gene, CDR1 is SGHTA and CDR2 is FQGTGA. The CDR3 consists of 17 residues. The ends lost 1 base at V and 0 bases at J; junction bases unmatched: 4. CDR3 DNA: TGTGCCAGCAGCTTAAGGACTAGCGTTATAGCCAAAAACATTCAGTACTTC. Translating it yields CASSLRTSVIAKNIQYF. Combining the CDR3 with reference TRBV7-3 and TRBJ2-4 gives the whole variable domain GAGVSQTPSNKVTEKGKYVELRCDPISGHTALYWYRQSLGQGPEFLIYFQGTGAADDSGLPNDRFFAVRPEGSVSTLKIQRTERGDSAVYLCASSLRTSVIAKNIQYFGAGTRLSVL.

The chain combines TRBV4-1 with TRBJ2-5; 14 nucleotides line up with TRBD2. In germline, CDR1 is MGHRA, CDR2 YSYEKL. V was pared by 4 bases and J by 0 bases, with 4 bases of the junction left unmatched. The CDR3 extends over 17 amino acids. The CDR3 DNA sequence: TGCGCCAGCAGCCCCAGGGGACTAGCGGGGGACCAAGAGACCCAGTACTTC. Translation gives CASSPRGLAGDQETQYF.

This clonotype was counted only a few times. The V and J genes are TRBV6-2 or TRBV6-3 and TRBJ2-7; the D is unclear. The length of the CDR3 is 12 residues. Germline CDR1 is MNHEY and CDR2 is SVGEGT. Trimming took off 6 bases at V and 4 bases at J, with 10 bases between the two ends. The CDR3 region has the DNA TGTGCCAGCAGAACAGAGACATACGAGCAGTACTTC. Translated: CASRTETYEQYF.

This clonotype turned up a few times. The chain is built from TRBV12-3 or TRBV12-4 and TRBJ2-7; a weak D match, TRBD2 (6 bases). The ends were cut back, 5 bases at V and 0 bases at J, with 11 bases in the middle. The CDR3 covers 14 residues. The CDR3 DNA sequence: TGTGCCAGCAGTGGGGGGAGGCCCTCCTACGAGCAGTACTTC. This translates into CASSGGRPSYEQYF.

The chain joins TRBV20-1 to TRBJ2-7; 7 positions agree with TRBD2. J was trimmed by 0 bases and V by 8 bases; bases with no gene match: 4. The CDR3 runs 12 residues. CDR1 and CDR2 from the germline V gene are DFQATT and SNEGSKA (reference sequence). Here the CDR3 reads CSLRGNSYEQYF. In DNA, the CDR3 is TGCAGTCTGCGGGGGAACTCCTACGAGCAGTACTTC.

The genes are TRBV29-1 and TRBJ2-3; maybe TRBD1 (5 bases). The CDR3 consists of 15 residues. The germline CDR1 and CDR2 sequences are SQVTM and ANQGSEA. Trimming took 7 bases from V and 0 from J, leaving 17 bases between them. The CDR3 spells CSAGKTRTSTDTQYF. CDR3 DNA: TGCAGCGCCGGTAAGACCAGGACAAGCACAGATACGCAGTATTTT.

CDR3 protein: CASSRVATNEKLFF. CDR3 sequence (DNA): TGTGCCAGCAGCCGAGTTGCAACTAATGAAAAACTGTTTTTT. The chain carries TRBV6-5 and TRBJ1-4; D is undetermined. The CDR3 runs 14 residues. Per the germline V gene, CDR1 is MNHEY and CDR2 is SVGAGI. Trimming left V 6 bases short and J 0 bases short, with 8 bases between.

This chain links TRBV4-3 with TRBJ2-7, with D uncertain. From germline, CDR1 is LGHNA and CDR2 YSLEER. Between the trimmed V and J ends, which lost 1 base and 2 bases, there was a span of 15 bases. The CDR3 totals 16 residues. CDR3 sequence: CASSQAWALDPYEQYF. The CDR3, as DNA: TGCGCCAGCAGCCAAGCCTGGGCTTTGGACCCCTACGAGCAGTACTTC.

J is TRBJ2-2 and V is TRBV2, with D possibly matching TRBD2 (5 bases). The V end was cut by 3 bases, the J end by 5 bases, with 7 bases between. The CDR3 runs 13 residues. CDR1 SNHLY and CDR2 FYNNEI come from the germline V gene. In DNA form, the CDR3 reads TGTGCCAGCAGTGAGTGGGAGACCGGGGAGCTGTTTTTT. The encoded protein is CASSEWETGELFF.

This clonotype occurred many times. This rearrangement joins TRBV7-2 to TRBJ2-1; TRBD2 matches 10 bases. The CDR3 loop spans 16 amino acids. Trimming removed 6 bases from V and 0 bases from J; junction bases left unmatched: 5. The germline V gene encodes CDR1 SGHTA and CDR2 FQGNSA. The CDR3 DNA reads as TGTGCCAGCAGTCCACTAGCGGGGAGCTCCTACAATGAGCAGTTCTTC. Translation: CASSPLAGSSYNEQFF.

This clonotype was detected only a few times. The rearrangement links TRBV6-2 or TRBV6-3 to TRBJ2-5, with a possible D match to TRBD2 (6 bases). In germline, CDR1 is MNHEY, CDR2 SVGEGT. The CDR3 sequence is 16 residues long. V gave up 0 bases and J gave up 4 bases, with 15 bases separating them. The CDR3 loop reads CASSYSSLAGIETQYF. The CDR3 DNA reads as TGTGCCAGCAGTTACTCGTCACTAGCTGGGATAGAGACCCAGTACTTC.

The J gene is TRBJ2-7, the V gene TRBV20-1; 12 positions agree with TRBD1. Trimming removed 6 bases from V and 6 bases from J; junction bases left unmatched: 9. Germline V lookup: CDR1 DFQATT, CDR2 SNEGSKA (reference sequence). The CDR3 is 14 amino acids. The chain's CDR3 is CSAPGQGARSEQYF. The CDR3 DNA reads TGCAGTGCACCGGGACAGGGGGCTAGAAGCGAGCAGTACTTC.